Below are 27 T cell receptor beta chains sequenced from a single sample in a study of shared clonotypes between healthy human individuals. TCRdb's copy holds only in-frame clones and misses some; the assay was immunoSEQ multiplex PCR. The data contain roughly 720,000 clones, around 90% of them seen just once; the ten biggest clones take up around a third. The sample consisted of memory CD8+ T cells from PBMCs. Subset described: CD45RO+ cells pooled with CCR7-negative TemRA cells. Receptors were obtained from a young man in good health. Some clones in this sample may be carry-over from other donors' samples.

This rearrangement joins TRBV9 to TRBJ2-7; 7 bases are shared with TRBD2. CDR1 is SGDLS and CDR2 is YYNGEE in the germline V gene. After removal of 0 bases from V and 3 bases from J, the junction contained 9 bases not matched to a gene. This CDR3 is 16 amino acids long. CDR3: CASSVAGLAENYEQYF. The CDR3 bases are TGTGCCAGCAGCGTAGCGGGGCTAGCGGAAAACTACGAGCAGTACTTC.

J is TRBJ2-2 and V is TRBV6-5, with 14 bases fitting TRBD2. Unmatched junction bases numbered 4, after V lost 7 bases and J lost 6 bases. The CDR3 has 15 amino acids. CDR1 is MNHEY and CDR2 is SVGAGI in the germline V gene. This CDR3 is CASNRLAGGPGELFF. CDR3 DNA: TGTGCCAGCAACCGACTAGCGGGAGGGCCCGGGGAGCTGTTTTTT.

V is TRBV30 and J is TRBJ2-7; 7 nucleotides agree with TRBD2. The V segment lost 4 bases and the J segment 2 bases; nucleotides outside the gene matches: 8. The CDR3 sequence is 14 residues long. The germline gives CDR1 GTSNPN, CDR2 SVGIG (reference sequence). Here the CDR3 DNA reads TGTGCCTGGATGGGGAGCGGGGACCCCTACGAGCAGTACTTC. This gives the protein CAWMGSGDPYEQYF.

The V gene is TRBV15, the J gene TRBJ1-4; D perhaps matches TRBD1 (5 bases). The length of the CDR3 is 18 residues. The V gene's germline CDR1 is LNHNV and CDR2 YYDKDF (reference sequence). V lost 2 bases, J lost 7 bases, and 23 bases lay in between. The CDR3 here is CATSRTGTGRSRGEKLFF. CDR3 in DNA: TGTGCCACCAGCAGAACCGGGACCGGAAGATCGAGGGGTGAAAAACTGTTTTTT.

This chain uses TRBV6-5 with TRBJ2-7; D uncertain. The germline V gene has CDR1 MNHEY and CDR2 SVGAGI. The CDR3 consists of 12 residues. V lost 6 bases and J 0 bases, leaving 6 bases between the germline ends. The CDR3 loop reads CASRNSSYEQYF. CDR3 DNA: TGTGCCAGCAGGAACAGCTCCTACGAGCAGTACTTC.

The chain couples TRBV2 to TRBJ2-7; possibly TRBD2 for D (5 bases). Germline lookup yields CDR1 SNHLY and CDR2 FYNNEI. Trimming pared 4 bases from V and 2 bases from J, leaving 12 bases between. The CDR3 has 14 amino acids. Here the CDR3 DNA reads TGTGCCAGCAGTGGCGGGTCCTTAGCCTACGAGCAGTACTTC. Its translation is CASSGGSLAYEQYF.

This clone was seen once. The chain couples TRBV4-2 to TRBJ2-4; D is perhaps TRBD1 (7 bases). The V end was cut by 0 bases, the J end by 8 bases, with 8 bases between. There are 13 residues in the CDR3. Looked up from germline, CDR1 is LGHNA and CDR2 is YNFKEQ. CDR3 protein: CASSQDRGDIQYF. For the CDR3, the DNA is TGTGCCAGCAGCCAAGACAGGGGGGACATTCAGTACTTC.

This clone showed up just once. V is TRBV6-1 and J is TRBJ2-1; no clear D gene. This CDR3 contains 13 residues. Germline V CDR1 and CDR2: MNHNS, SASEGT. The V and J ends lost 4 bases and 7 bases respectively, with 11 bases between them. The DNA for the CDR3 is TGTGCCAGCAGTGCCTTTTCAAGGAATGAGCAGTTCTTC. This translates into CASSAFSRNEQFF.

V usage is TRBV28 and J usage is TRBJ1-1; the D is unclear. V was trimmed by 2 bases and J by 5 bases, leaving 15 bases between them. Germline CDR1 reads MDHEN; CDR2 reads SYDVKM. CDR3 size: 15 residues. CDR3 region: CASSLPREVRTEAFF. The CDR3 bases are TGTGCCAGCAGTTTACCCCGGGAGGTAAGGACTGAAGCTTTCTTT. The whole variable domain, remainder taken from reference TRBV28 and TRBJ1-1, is DVKVTQSSRYLVKRTGEKVFLECVQDMDHENMFWYRQDPGLGLRLIYFSYDVKMKEKGDIPEGYSVSREKKERFSLILESASTNQTSMYLCASSLPREVRTEAFFGQGTRLTVV.

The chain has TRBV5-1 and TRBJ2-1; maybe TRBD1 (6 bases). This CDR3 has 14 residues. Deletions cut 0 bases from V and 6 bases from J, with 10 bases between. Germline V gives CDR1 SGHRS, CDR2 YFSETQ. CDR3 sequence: CASSLVSRGNEQFF. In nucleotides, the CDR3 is TGCGCCAGCAGCTTGGTTTCCAGGGGCAATGAGCAGTTCTTC.

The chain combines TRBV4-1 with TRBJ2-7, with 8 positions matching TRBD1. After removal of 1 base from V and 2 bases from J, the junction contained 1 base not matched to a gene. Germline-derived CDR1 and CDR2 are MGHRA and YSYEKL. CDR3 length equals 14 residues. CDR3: CASSQAQGAYEQYF. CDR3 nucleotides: TGCGCCAGCAGCCAAGCACAGGGGGCCTACGAGCAGTACTTC.

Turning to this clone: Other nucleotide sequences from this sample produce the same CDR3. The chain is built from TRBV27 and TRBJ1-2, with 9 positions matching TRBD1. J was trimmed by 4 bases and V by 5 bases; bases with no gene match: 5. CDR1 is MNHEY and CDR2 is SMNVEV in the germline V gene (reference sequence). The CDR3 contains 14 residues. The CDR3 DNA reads TGTGCCAGCAGTCCCGGACAGGGGATCTATGGCTACACCTTC. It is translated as CASSPGQGIYGYTF.

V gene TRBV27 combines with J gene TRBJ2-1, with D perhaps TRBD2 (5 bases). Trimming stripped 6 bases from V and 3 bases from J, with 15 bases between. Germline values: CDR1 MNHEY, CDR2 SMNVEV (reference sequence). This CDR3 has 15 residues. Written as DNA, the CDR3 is TGTGCCAGCAGCCCCTCTTCCGGGATCTACAATGAGCAGTTCTTC. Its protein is CASSPSSGIYNEQFF.

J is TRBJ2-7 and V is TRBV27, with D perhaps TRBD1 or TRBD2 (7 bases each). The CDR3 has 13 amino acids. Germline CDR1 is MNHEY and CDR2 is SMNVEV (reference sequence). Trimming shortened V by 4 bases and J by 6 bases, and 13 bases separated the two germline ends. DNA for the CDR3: TGTGCCAGCAGTTCCCCAGGGGGGGGCGAGCAGTACTTC. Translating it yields CASSSPGGGEQYF.

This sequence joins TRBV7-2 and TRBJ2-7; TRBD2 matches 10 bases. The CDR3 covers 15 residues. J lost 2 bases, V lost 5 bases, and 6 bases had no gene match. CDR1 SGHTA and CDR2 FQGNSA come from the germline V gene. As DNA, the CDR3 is TGTGCCAGCAGCCCATGGACTAGCGGAACCTACGAGCAGTACTTC. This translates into CASSPWTSGTYEQYF. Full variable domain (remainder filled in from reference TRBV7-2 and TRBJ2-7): GAGVSQSPSNKVTEKGKDVELRCDPISGHTALYWYRQSLGQGLEFLIYFQGNSAPDKSGLPSDRFSAERTGGSVSTLTIQRTQQEDSAVYLCASSPWTSGTYEQYFGPGTRLTVT.

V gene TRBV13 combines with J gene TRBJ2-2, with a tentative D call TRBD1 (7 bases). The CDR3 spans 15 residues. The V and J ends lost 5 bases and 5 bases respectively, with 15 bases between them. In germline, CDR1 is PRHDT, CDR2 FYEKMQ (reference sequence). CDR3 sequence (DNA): TGTGCCAGCAGCGACAGGGACAGCGGGACCGGGGAGCTGTTTTTT. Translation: CASSDRDSGTGELFF.

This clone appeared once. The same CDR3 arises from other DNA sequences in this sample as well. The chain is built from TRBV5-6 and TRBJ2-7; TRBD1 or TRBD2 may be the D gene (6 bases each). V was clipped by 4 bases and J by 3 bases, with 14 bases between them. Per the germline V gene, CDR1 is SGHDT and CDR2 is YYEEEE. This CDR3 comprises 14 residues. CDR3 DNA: TGTGCCAGCAGCCTAGGGGGACTTGTCTACGAGCAGTACTTC. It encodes CASSLGGLVYEQYF.

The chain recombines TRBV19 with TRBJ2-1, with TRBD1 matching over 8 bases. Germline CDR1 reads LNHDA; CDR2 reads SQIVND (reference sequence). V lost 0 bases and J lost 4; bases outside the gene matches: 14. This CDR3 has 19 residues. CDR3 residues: CASSIDQLHQGDRYNEQFF. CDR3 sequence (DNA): TGTGCCAGTAGTATAGATCAGCTTCATCAGGGGGACAGGTACAATGAGCAGTTCTTC.

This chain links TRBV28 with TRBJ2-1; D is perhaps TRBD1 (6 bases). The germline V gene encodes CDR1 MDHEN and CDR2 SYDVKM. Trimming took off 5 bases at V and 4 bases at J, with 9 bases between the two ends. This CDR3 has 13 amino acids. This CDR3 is CASSTTGYNEQFF. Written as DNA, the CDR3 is TGTGCCAGCAGTACGACAGGTTACAATGAGCAGTTCTTC.

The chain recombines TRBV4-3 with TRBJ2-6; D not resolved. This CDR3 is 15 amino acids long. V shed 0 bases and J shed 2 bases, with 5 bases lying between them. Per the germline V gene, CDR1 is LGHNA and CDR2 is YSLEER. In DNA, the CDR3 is TGCGCCAGCAGCCAAGAACCGCCTGGGGCCAACGTCCTGACTTTC. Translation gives CASSQEPPGANVLTF.

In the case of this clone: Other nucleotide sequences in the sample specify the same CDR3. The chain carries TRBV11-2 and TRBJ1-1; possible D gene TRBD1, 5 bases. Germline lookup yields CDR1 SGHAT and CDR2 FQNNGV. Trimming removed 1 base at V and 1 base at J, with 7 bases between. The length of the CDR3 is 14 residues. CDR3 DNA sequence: TGTGCCAGCAGCTTAGGTAGGGGGAACACTGAAGCTTTCTTT. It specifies CASSLGRGNTEAFF.

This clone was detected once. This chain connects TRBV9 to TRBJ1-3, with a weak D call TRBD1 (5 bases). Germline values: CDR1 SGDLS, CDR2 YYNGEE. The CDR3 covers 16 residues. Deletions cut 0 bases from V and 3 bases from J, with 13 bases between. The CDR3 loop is CASSVATGQGGNTIYF. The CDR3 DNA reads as TGTGCCAGCAGCGTAGCTACGGGGCAGGGTGGAAACACCATATATTTT.

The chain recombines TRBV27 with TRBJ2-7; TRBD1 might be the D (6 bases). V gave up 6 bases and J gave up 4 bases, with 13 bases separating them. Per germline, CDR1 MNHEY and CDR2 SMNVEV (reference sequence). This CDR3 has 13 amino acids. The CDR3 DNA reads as TGTGCCAGCAGACCTACAGGGTTTTACGAGCAGTACTTC. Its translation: CASRPTGFYEQYF.

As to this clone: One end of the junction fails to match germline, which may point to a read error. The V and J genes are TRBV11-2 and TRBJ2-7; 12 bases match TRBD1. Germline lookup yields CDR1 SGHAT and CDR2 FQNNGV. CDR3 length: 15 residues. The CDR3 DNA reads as TGTGCCAGCAGCTTCGGGACAGGGGGCTCCCACGAGCAGTACTTC. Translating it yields CASSFGTGGSHEQYF.

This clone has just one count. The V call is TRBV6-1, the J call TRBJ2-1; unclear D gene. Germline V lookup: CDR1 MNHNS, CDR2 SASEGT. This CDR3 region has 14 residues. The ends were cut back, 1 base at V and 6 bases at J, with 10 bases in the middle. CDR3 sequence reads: CASSEVYFLNEQFF. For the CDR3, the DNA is TGTGCCAGCAGTGAAGTATACTTCCTCAATGAGCAGTTCTTC.

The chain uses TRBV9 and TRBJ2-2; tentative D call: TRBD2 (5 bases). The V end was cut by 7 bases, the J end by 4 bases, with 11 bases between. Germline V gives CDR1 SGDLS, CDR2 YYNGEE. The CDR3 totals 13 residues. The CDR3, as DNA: TGTGCCAGCGCTGGGAGACCCACCGGGGAGCTGTTTTTT. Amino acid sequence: CASAGRPTGELFF.

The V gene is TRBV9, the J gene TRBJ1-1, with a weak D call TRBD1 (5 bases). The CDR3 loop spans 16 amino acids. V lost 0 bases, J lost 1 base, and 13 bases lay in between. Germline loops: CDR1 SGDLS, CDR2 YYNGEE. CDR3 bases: TGTGCCAGCAGCGTAGGTACGCCTGGGGGGAACACTGAAGCTTTCTTT. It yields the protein CASSVGTPGGNTEAFF.